This T cell receptor (beta chain) emerged from a study of shared clonotypes between healthy human individuals (dated by TCRdb to 2020 to 2022). Context from the whole study: Three men and a couple of women, aged 18 to 49 years, made up the cohort. For each donor, three plates each were used for CD4 naive and CD4 memory, two plates were used for CD8 naive, and one plate was used for CD8 memory. To estimate repertoire size and how much clonotypes are shared between individuals, the study performed deep sequencing of blood TCR repertoires from five healthy adults. To increase sequencing depth and limit assay-specific biases, TCR repertoire library preparation and sequencing were carried out by different laboratories using diverse techniques. Per donor, leukapheresis produced somewhere between about 0.9 and 9.5 billion PBMCs.

Paper-wide results and their limitations: Sampling was restricted to blood, and TCR repertoires in tissue are likely to differ from TCR repertoires in blood. Roughly 5% of naive CD4, 3.5% of naive CD8, about 2.4% of memory CD4, and about 0.4% of memory CD8 clonotypes were shared across a few donors. Because the study included a small number of donors, the genetic and exposure-history diversity represented was limited. Pairwise subsampling led to the expectation that sequencing depth would affect the degree of clonotype sharing among donors. Incomplete sequencing was indicated by rarefaction of sorted-subset datasets, despite the large sequencing depth. Estimated clonotype richness was generally larger for naive than for memory subsets. Compared with non-shared clonotypes, the clonotypes found in all four sorted-subset donors had higher generation probabilities.

TCR CDR3 regions were amplified from genomic DNA by multiplex PCR using the deep immunoSEQ assay. For each cell subset, the extracted genomic DNA was distributed evenly across all wells of several immunoSEQ 96-well plates, and each plate served as one replicate. For sorted subsets, each replicate PCR was loaded with 200 ng genomic DNA, equivalent to 30,000 or so T cell genomes. Purified libraries were quantified with a Qubit 3.0 fluorometer, sized on a Bioanalyzer 2100, and re-quantified with the KAPA Library Quantification kit. Every immunoSEQ 96-well plate was sequenced on a dedicated single-read 150-cycle Illumina NextSeq 550 flow cell. In the authors' own workflow: Because only junctional sequences without quality scores were contained in the immunoSEQ output, filtering matching that applied to full-length reads could not be performed. Sequences were annotated with PyIR, a Python wrapper for IgBLAST v1.9, using IMGT germline references to assign V/J genes and CDR3. Reads were filtered out if the reads had weak V/J assignments (E-value above 1e-6), no CDR3, stop codons, out-of-frame junctions, or ambiguous translated residues. A V3J clonotype was defined by an identical inferred V gene, J gene, and CDR3 amino acid sequence. The percentage overlap between two repertoires was calculated by dividing the number of shared unique clonotypes by the size of the smaller repertoire. Three approaches were used to assess repertoire richness: RTK rarefaction, the Chao1 estimator, and Recon v2.1 estimates of unobserved clonotypes. Generation probabilities for all TCRbeta clonotypes obtained by the gDNA method from four donors were computed using OLGA. TCRdb took over this immuneACCESS table, retaining in-frame rearrangements with V and J assigned. Such tables are incomplete; in checked studies, under half of the missing clones stem from an unresolved V gene, and the remainder is unexplained. V, J and clone size derive from that table, while D and trimming were established from the DNA sequence. In all, the sample holds approximately 1,500,000 clones, and more than 95% of those were seen once. The ten largest account for roughly 1.2% of the sample.

Donors were healthy HIV-negative adults with no recently reported acute infections or vaccinations. Only Caucasian adults living in Nashville, Tennessee, USA were represented among the donors. Magnetic negative selection was used to enrich CD4+ T cells, after which naive cells were positively selected on CD45RA and the negative fraction became the memory subset. Blood was collected by leukapheresis, and PBMCs were isolated by Ficoll-Histopaque density gradient centrifugation and then cryopreserved in liquid nitrogen vapor phase. Analytical flow cytometry was used to check the purity and quantity of every magnetically sorted T cell population. Each sorted fraction had its genomic DNA isolated and then quantified by UV absorbance on a Nanodrop 2000c. With respect to this clone: Its antigen remains undetermined. No base qualities exist here, and no much larger clone lies one base off it.

Sequenced sample: naive CD4+ T cells sorted from blood. What the cell subset or site label conveys for this sample: CD45RA+ positively selected. This clonotype was sampled from a man aged 25-40 years in good health.

The nucleotides are TGTGCCAGCTCACCAGTAGCGGGAGAAGGCGGTGAGCAGTTCTTC. Its translation reads: CASSPVAGEGGEQFF. The chain links TRBV18 with TRBJ2-1; TRBD2 matches 9 bases in the middle. Clipping removes 2 bases from V and 9 bases from J, with 8 as the unmatched junction base count. Taken from cysteine to phenylalanine, the CDR3 has 15 residues. The sequence is cut down to CDR3 DNA, 45 bases in frame from base 1. CDR1 and CDR2, per the germline V gene, are KGHSH and LQKENI.